The 6 T cell receptor beta chains reported below all come from one sample, sequenced in a study of CD8+ T cells in alopecia areata. Investigators isolated RNA and reverse transcribed it into cDNA to act as the sequencing template. Sequenced by immunoSEQ multiplex PCR; TCRdb stores in-frame clones only, minus some. Altogether fewer than 110,000 clones are present, approximately 52% being singletons, with the ten largest covering about 9%. The source material was CD4+ T cells sorted from blood. These receptor sequences come from a human donor in good health.

The CDR3 sequence is CASSREIQYF. In nucleotides, the CDR3 is TGTGCCAGCAGCAGGGAAATTCAGTATTTT. The rearrangement uses TRBV21-1 and TRBJ2-3. TRBV21-1 is a pseudogene. The CDR3 sequence is 10 residues long.

The V call is TRBV29-1, the J call TRBJ2-5; D not certain. V lost 5 bases to trimming and J lost 5 bases, with 12 bases between them. The length of the CDR3 is 12 residues. Germline loops: CDR1 SQVTM, CDR2 ANQGSEA. Here the CDR3 reads CSVQRTGETQYF. The DNA for the CDR3 is TGCAGCGTTCAACGGACGGGTGAGACCCAGTACTTC.

CDR3 sequence (DNA): TGTGCCATCAGTGACAGGGCTTCGGGGGAGACCCAGTACTTC. This encodes CAISDRASGETQYF. The chain joins TRBV10-3 to TRBJ2-5; D tentatively reads TRBD1 or TRBD2 (5 bases each). V lost 3 bases to trimming and J lost 5 bases, with 13 bases between them. The CDR3 totals 14 residues. Germline CDR1 and CDR2: ENHRY and SYGVKD.

The chain combines TRBV5-1 with TRBJ2-3; no definite D call. This CDR3 spans 13 amino acids. Trimming took 4 bases from V and 0 from J, leaving 6 bases between them. Germline CDR1 SGHRS, CDR2 YFSETQ. The DNA for the CDR3 is TGCGCCAGCAGCAGGGTTAGCACAGATACGCAGTATTTT. This gives the protein CASSRVSTDTQYF. The entire variable domain, with the rest obtained from reference TRBV5-1 and TRBJ2-3, is as follows: KAGVTQTPRYLIKTRGQQVTLSCSPISGHRSVSWYQQTPGQGLQFLFEYFSETQRNKGNFPGRFSGRQFSNSRSEMNVSTLELGDSALYLCASSRVSTDTQYFGPGTRLTVL.

This clone was counted a few times. The V call is TRBV10-3, the J call TRBJ2-7, with D uncertain. Germline CDR1 is ENHRY and CDR2 is SYGVKD. V lost 9 bases to trimming and J lost 0 bases, with 6 bases between them. The CDR3 is made up of 11 amino acids. The CDR3 coding sequence is TGTGCCATTAGAAGCTCCTACGAGCAGTACTTC. This codes for CAIRSSYEQYF.

This rearrangement joins TRBV7-2 to TRBJ2-7; TRBD1 might be the D (6 bases). CDR1 and CDR2 from the germline V gene are SGHTA and FQGNSA. The CDR3 has 14 amino acids. V lost 0 bases and J lost 4, with 10 bases in between. In DNA form, the CDR3 reads TGTGCCAGCAGCTTAGCTACAGGGATATACGAGCAGTACTTC. Translation gives CASSLATGIYEQYF. The whole variable domain, filled in from reference TRBV7-2 and TRBJ2-7, reads GAGVSQSPSNKVTEKGKDVELRCDPISGHTALYWYRQSLGQGLEFLIYFQGNSAPDKSGLPSDRFSAERTGGSVSTLTIQRTQQEDSAVYLCASSLATGIYEQYFGPGTRLTVT.